These 2 T cell receptor beta chains were sequenced from one sample in a study of PD-1 blockade in classical Hodgkin lymphoma. The time point is: cycle 4 day 1 (C4D1), after 6 weeks of nivolumab. There was relapse after autologous stem cell transplantation in every patient, and there was variation in brentuximab vedotin exposure. Assay: immunoSEQ multiplex PCR; the TCRdb copy retains only in-frame clones and omits some. The sample includes roughly 100,000 clones, roughly nine tenths of them seen just once. Sequenced here: peripheral blood mononuclear cells (PBMCs), sampled before the fourth cycle of nivolumab. These receptors originate from a human donor with classical Hodgkin lymphoma.

The chain uses TRBV30 and TRBJ1-1; D unclear. The CDR3 consists of 12 residues. Between the trimmed V and J ends, which lost 4 bases and 6 bases, there was a span of 12 bases. Germline V lookup: CDR1 GTSNPN, CDR2 SVGIG (reference sequence). The CDR3 region is CAWKWLPAEAFF. Written as DNA, the CDR3 is TGTGCCTGGAAGTGGCTACCCGCTGAAGCTTTCTTT.

CDR3 region: CASSLGQKETQYF. The CDR3 DNA sequence: TGTGCCAGTAGTCTTGGACAGAAAGAGACCCAGTACTTC. The chain links TRBV19 to TRBJ2-5; possible D gene TRBD1, 6 bases. CDR1 and CDR2 (germline): LNHDA, SQIVND (reference sequence). V lost 5 bases, J lost 3 bases, and 10 bases lay in between. CDR3 size: 13 residues. The complete variable domain, with remaining parts taken from reference TRBV19 and TRBJ2-5, reads DGGITQSPKYLFRKEGQNVTLSCEQNLNHDAMYWYRQDPGQGLRLIYYSQIVNDFQKGDIAEGYSVSREKKESFPLTVTSAQKNPTAFYLCASSLGQKETQYFGPGTRLLVL.